Shown below are 14 T cell receptor beta chains from a single sample sequenced in a study of human T cells and chemical hapten exposure. MiXCR, run by TCRdb on the RACE reads, gives a single entry per CDR3 protein. The sample yields about 96,000 distinct CDR3 sequences, about 9.3% seen once. The time point denotes: patch test 2, 6 weeks after DPC sensitization. Treatment of the sample: therapeutic diphenylcyclopropenone sensitization with weekly scalp DPC. The source was whole blood, collected in connection with sensitization to the hapten diphenylcyclopropenone (DPC). These receptors were taken from a woman aged 35 to 49 with alopecia areata. Some clones in this sample may be carry-over from other donors' samples.

About this clonotype: This may stem from a read error, because a much larger clone lies one nucleotide away. This chain uses TRBV2 with TRBJ1-2, with D perhaps TRBD1 (6 bases). This CDR3 has 15 residues. CDR1 and CDR2 from the germline V gene are SNHLY and FYNNEI. Trimming pared 0 bases from V and 4 bases from J, leaving 12 bases between. The CDR3 loop is CASSEASTGSYGYTF. The CDR3 DNA is TGTGCCAGCAGTGAAGCGTCTACAGGGAGCTATGGCTACACCTTC.

This clonotype was picked up many times. The chain couples TRBV24-1 to TRBJ2-1, with D unclear. Germline CDR1 and CDR2: KGHDR and SFDVKD. The CDR3 is 13 amino acids. Trimming took 0 bases from V and 8 from J, leaving 7 bases between them. CDR3 loop: CATSDLPGYEQFF. CDR3 in DNA: TGTGCCACCAGTGATTTGCCCGGGTATGAGCAGTTCTTC.

This clonotype was recorded at least ten times. The chain carries TRBV20-1 and TRBJ1-1, with TRBD1 as a possible D gene (5 bases). V gave up 6 bases and J gave up 4 bases, with 12 bases separating them. CDR1 is DFQATT and CDR2 is SNEGSKA in the germline V gene (reference sequence). This CDR3 spans 12 amino acids. The CDR3: CSATRGSTEAFF. The CDR3 bases are TGCAGTGCCACCCGGGGGAGCACTGAAGCTTTCTTT.

The V call is TRBV29-1, the J call TRBJ2-2; possible D gene TRBD2, 5 bases. This CDR3 is 14 amino acids long. Germline CDR1 and CDR2: SQVTM and ANQGSEA. Trimming removed 3 bases at V and 1 base at J, with 9 bases between. The CDR3 reads CSVEVGMNTGELFF. The CDR3 DNA follows: TGCAGCGTTGAGGTCGGGATGAACACCGGGGAGCTGTTTTTT.

There are many counts of this clonotype. V gene TRBV4-3 combines with J gene TRBJ2-2; 9 bases fit TRBD1. J was trimmed by 1 base and V by 1 base; bases with no gene match: 1. The CDR3 extends over 16 amino acids. The V gene's germline CDR1 is LGHNA and CDR2 YSLEER. The CDR3 sequence is CASSQADRGNTGELFF. Written as DNA, the CDR3 is TGCGCCAGCAGCCAAGCGGACAGGGGGAACACCGGGGAGCTGTTTTTT.

This clonotype was found many times. The rearrangement joins TRBV5-4 to TRBJ2-2; TRBD2 matches at 15 bases. Germline trimming cut 2 bases from V and 10 bases from J; bases unmatched to any gene: 3. The germline gives CDR1 SGHNT, CDR2 YYREEE (reference sequence). There are 15 residues in the CDR3. The CDR3 spells CASSFGLAGGQELFF. The CDR3 nucleotides read TGTGCCAGCAGCTTTGGACTAGCGGGAGGGCAGGAGCTGTTTTTT. The full variable domain, with the rest looked up from reference TRBV5-4 and TRBJ2-2, is ETGVTQSPTHLIKTRGQQVTLRCSSQSGHNTVSWYQQALGQGPQFIFQYYREEENGRGNFPPRFSGLQFPNYSSELNVNALELDDSALYLCASSFGLAGGQELFFGEGSRLTVL.

The CDR3 region has the DNA TGTGCCAGCAGCGGGCCTTCCGGGGGCACCGGGGAGCTGTTTTTT. Translated, it gives CASSGPSGGTGELFF. The chain joins TRBV6-5 to TRBJ2-2; possibly TRBD2 for D (6 bases). There are 15 residues in the CDR3. The V and J ends lost 6 bases and 4 bases respectively, with 15 bases between them. In germline, CDR1 is MNHEY, CDR2 SVGAGI.

This clonotype has a handful of counts. The chain links TRBV20-1 to TRBJ2-1; D may be TRBD1 or TRBD2 (5 bases each). This CDR3 comprises 14 residues. Germline loops: CDR1 DFQATT, CDR2 SNEGSKA (reference sequence). The V gene lost 1 base and the J gene lost 2 bases, with 9 bases spanning the gap. The CDR3 spells CSARGGRTYNEQFF. CDR3 sequence (DNA): TGCAGTGCTAGAGGGGGACGTACCTACAATGAGCAGTTCTTC.

This clonotype was observed at least ten times. The rearrangement links TRBV6-6 to TRBJ1-5; no definite D call. Trimming took 0 bases from V and 5 from J, leaving 5 bases between them. The CDR3 has 13 residues. Looked up from germline, CDR1 is MNHNY and CDR2 is SVGAGI (reference sequence). CDR3 in DNA: TGTGCCAGCAGTTACTCTCTTGATCAGCCCCAGCATTTT. It codes for CASSYSLDQPQHF.

V is TRBV10-3 and J is TRBJ1-5; 9 bases are shared with TRBD1. This CDR3 is 17 amino acids long. The germline V gene has CDR1 ENHRY and CDR2 SYGVKD. Trimming removed 4 bases from V and 0 bases from J; junction bases left unmatched: 7. CDR3 sequence: CAISGGTGPLSNQPQHF. CDR3 nucleotide sequence: TGTGCCATCAGTGGAGGGACAGGGCCACTTAGCAATCAGCCCCAGCATTTT.

This clonotype was recorded a few times. The chain recombines TRBV19 with TRBJ2-2, with TRBD1 matching 9 bases. V lost 9 bases, J lost 4 bases, and 9 bases stayed unmatched. CDR1 and CDR2 (germline): LNHDA, SQIVND (reference sequence). This CDR3 has 15 residues. The chain's CDR3 is CARIRRDRATGELFF. The DNA for the CDR3 is TGTGCCAGAATACGACGGGACAGGGCCACCGGGGAGCTGTTTTTT. The full variable domain, in which reference TRBV19 and TRBJ2-2 provide the parts outside the CDR3, is DGGITQSPKYLFRKEGQNVTLSCEQNLNHDAMYWYRQDPGQGLRLIYYSQIVNDFQKGDIAEGYSVSREKKESFPLTVTSAQKNPTAFYLCARIRRDRATGELFFGEGSRLTVL.

This clonotype was picked up many times. The V call is TRBV6-5, the J call TRBJ2-3; 9 nucleotides agree with TRBD2. Germline CDR1 is MNHEY and CDR2 is SVGAGI. The ends lost 3 bases at V and 4 bases at J; junction bases unmatched: 8. The CDR3 contains 16 residues. In DNA form, the CDR3 reads TGTGCCAGCAGTTATGAGGGGACTAGCAGGGCAGATACGCAGTATTTT. It codes for CASSYEGTSRADTQYF.

This clonotype showed up just a few times. This chain joins TRBV19 and TRBJ2-2; 8 bases line up with TRBD1. V lost 3 bases to trimming and J lost 1 base; unmatched junction nucleotides: 4. Germline assignment: CDR1 LNHDA and CDR2 SQIVND (reference sequence). This CDR3 is built from 16 residues. The CDR3 loop reads CASSIWGTGNTGELFF. The CDR3 DNA follows: TGTGCCAGTAGTATTTGGGGGACAGGGAACACCGGGGAGCTGTTTTTT.

The table lists this clonotype with a few counts. The rearrangement links TRBV7-9 to TRBJ2-2; 10 bases align to TRBD2. The germline gives CDR1 SEHNR, CDR2 FQNEAQ (reference sequence). The CDR3 runs 18 residues. The junction had 10 bases not matched to a gene; V was cut back by 5 bases and J by 1 base. The CDR3 DNA is TGTGCCAGCAGCCTCCCCACTCGACTAGCGGGGAACACCGGGGAGCTGTTTTTT. The encoded protein is CASSLPTRLAGNTGELFF.